This TCR beta chain was sequenced for a study of metastatic and nonmetastatic thyroid tumors. Treatment of any kind had been given to no patient before thyroid surgery. This clone occurred many times. TCRdb re-clonotyped the PCR reads through MiXCR. The sample has roughly 23,000 clones, roughly 15% seen once. V trimming: 4 bases; J trimming: 5 bases; junction bases outside the gene matches: 6. The CDR3 consists of 15 residues. Germline CDR1 is SGHRS and CDR2 is YFSETQ. Sequenced input: tumor tissue. The clonotype was recovered from a female donor with papillary thyroid cancer or a benign thyroid nodule (not recorded which). Some clones in this sample may be carry-over from other donors' samples. The gene calls are TRBV5-1 and TRBJ1-6; 7 bases align to TRBD1. The CDR3 region has the DNA TGCGCCAGCAGCCCCAGACAGGGAGATAATTCACCCCTCCACTTT. Protein: CASSPRQGDNSPLHF.